This T cell receptor beta chain is drawn from a study of T cell responses to AZD1222 COVID-19 vaccine (dated by TCRdb to the early 2020s). Describing the broader study: A total of 230 to 250 trial participants underwent TCR sequencing, of whom 207 received two doses of AZD1222 and around 26 received two doses of the MenACWY control vaccine. Enrollment into the trials was organized by age into subgroups of 18-55, 56-69 and 70-plus years, and those subgroups contained roughly 150, 30 and 60 TCR-sequenced participants, respectively. Study-wide conclusions, independent of this receptor: Epitopes outside the regions mutated in the B.1.351 and B.1.1.7 variants were reportedly recognized by nearly half of the unique spike-specific TCRs. A significant rise in spike-specific TCR breadth and depth was observed after two AZD1222 doses relative to day 0 and relative to MenACWY recipients. Most participants were white British and females outnumbered males, and the authors suggested that clonal diversity may have been underestimated. The 56-69-year group was small, and its depth increase did not reach significance, likely because of low power. Because no day 14 peak-response samples were available, repertoires were characterized only after the peak T cell response. Vaccine-associated CD4 TCRs spanned the whole spike protein, with dominant responses in regions 160-218 and 743-854. Conclusions about previously exposed vaccinees are limited because only 5 or 6 AZD1222 recipients were SARS-CoV-2 seropositive at baseline.

The CDR3 goes from the cysteine to the phenylalanine over 13 residues. Kept here is only the CDR3 DNA, which spans 39 bases and is read in frame from base 1. According to the germline V gene, CDR1 reads MGHRA and CDR2 reads YSYEKL. The trim is 1 base for V and 6 bases for J, with a gap of 8 bases between the germline ends. Interpreted using the paper, the time point label stands for: about 28 days (+/-7) after the second vaccine dose. Because spike-specific TCR depth and breadth did not differ between the two schedules, AZD1222 recipients who got a second dose at roughly 4 weeks were pooled with those who got a second dose at roughly 12 weeks. The vaccinee samples were drawn from two UK trials, COV001 and COV002, one of which was a single-blind randomized controlled phase 2/3 trial testing AZD1222 (ChAdOx1 nCoV-19) in healthy adults. For TCRbeta chain sequencing, PBMC samples from trial participants were taken at day 0 and at day 28 after the second dose.

As to this clone: The specificity of this receptor is unknown. It has no much larger one-base neighbor in the sample; base qualities were not kept.

The CDR3 regions of human TCRbeta chains were analyzed by immunosequencing. As for how the authors treated the data: TCRs in the repertoires were compared against a reference library of SARS-CoV-2-specific TCRs that had been generated with the MIRA antigen-specificity platform. Breadth meant the fraction of unique TCRs that were SARS-CoV-2-associated, whereas depth meant the fraction of total T cells that were SARS-CoV-2-associated. Each spike-specific TCR was assigned to its reactive spike region and to a CD4 or CD8 class using the MIRA data. Log10-transformed breadth and depth values were compared by one-way ANOVA with Sidak's multiple comparisons tests. TCRdb took over this immuneACCESS table, retaining in-frame rearrangements with V and J assigned. Such tables are incomplete; in checked studies, under half of the missing clones stem from an unresolved V gene, and the remainder is unexplained. V, J and clone size are taken as reported in that table, and D and trimming were inferred from the DNA itself. A total of fewer than 200,000 clones appear in this sample, approximately 94% of them only once. The top ten constitute roughly 1.7% of the sample.

This sequence originates from an adult who received the AZD1222 COVID-19 vaccine. The sequence joins TRBV4-1 to TRBJ2-3; no D gene is confidently identified. Here the sequenced sample was peripheral blood, taken 28 days after the second AZD1222 dose. The CDR3 region reads CASSQGRVDTQYF. The sequenced DNA: TGCGCCAGCAGCCAAGGACGCGTCGATACGCAGTATTTT.